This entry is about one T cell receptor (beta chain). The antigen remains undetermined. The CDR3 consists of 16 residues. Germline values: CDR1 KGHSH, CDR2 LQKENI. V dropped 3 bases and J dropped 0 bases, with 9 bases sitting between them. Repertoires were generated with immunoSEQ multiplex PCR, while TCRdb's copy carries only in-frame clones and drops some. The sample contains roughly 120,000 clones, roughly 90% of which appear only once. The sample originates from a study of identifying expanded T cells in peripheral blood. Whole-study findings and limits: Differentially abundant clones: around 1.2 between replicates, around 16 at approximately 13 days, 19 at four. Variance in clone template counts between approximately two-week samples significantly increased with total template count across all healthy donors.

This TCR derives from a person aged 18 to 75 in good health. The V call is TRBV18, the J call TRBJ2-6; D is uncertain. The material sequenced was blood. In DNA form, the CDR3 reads TGTGCCAGCTCACCGCTGAGTCGCTCTGGGGCCAACGTCCTGACTTTC. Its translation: CASSPLSRSGANVLTF.